Presented here are 10 T cell receptor beta chains from one specimen sequenced in a study of T-cell memory formation after mild COVID-19. TCRdb recomputed calls from the 5' RACE reads with MiXCR, one row per CDR3 protein. The repertoire holds 530,000 or so distinct CDR3 sequences, with about 18% as singletons. Specimen: PBMCs or a T cell subset sorted from them (not recorded which). These receptors came from an adult woman who had mild COVID-19 (a few samples of this study predate the infection). Cell type and time point are not known.

A few counts support this clonotype. This chain uses TRBV5-1 with TRBJ1-1, with D hard to call. Trimming pared 2 bases from V and 0 bases from J, leaving 14 bases between. CDR3 size: 16 residues. Germline lookup yields CDR1 SGHRS and CDR2 YFSETQ. The CDR3 DNA sequence: TGCGCCAGCAGCTTAGGCGGGCGGAGTGTGAACACTGAAGCTTTCTTT. This codes for CASSLGGRSVNTEAFF.

This clonotype came up a few times. V usage is TRBV27 and J usage is TRBJ2-7; 8 bases fit TRBD1. The V and J ends lost 5 bases and 3 bases, in that order; junction bases with no gene match: 9. This CDR3 contains 15 residues. The germline gives CDR1 MNHEY, CDR2 SMNVEV (reference sequence). CDR3: CASSPDRGRDYEQYF. The CDR3 DNA sequence: TGTGCCAGCAGTCCCGACAGGGGAAGGGACTACGAGCAGTACTTC.

With respect to this clonotype: Possible read error: a much larger clone is one base away. This rearrangement joins TRBV5-5 to TRBJ1-1; D remains unclear. V lost 0 bases, J lost 10 bases, and 13 bases lay in between. The CDR3 contains 13 residues. Looked up from germline, CDR1 is SGHKS and CDR2 is YYEKEE (reference sequence). The CDR3 DNA is TGTGCCAGCAGCTTGGGAGGGTTTCCTGGAGCTTTCTTT. Translating gives CASSLGGFPGAFF.

The genes are TRBV12-3 or TRBV12-4 and TRBJ2-2; D unclear. This CDR3 comprises 11 residues. The V end was cut by 7 bases, the J end by 6 bases, with 6 bases between. CDR3 sequence (DNA): TGTGCCAGCACTGTAGCCGGGGAGCTGTTTTTT. This sequence encodes CASTVAGELFF.

The table lists this clonotype with a few counts. This sequence joins TRBV15 and TRBJ1-1; 9 bases align to TRBD1. J lost 3 bases, V lost 3 bases, and 17 bases had no gene match. This CDR3 has 19 amino acids. Germline CDR1 reads LNHNV; CDR2 reads YYDKDF (reference sequence). The CDR3 DNA sequence: TGTGCCACCAGCAGCTATCCTAACCGGGACAGGGAGAGGTACACTGAAGCTTTCTTT. This gives the protein CATSSYPNRDRERYTEAFF.

In this sample, this clonotype turned up a few times. The chain has TRBV20-1 and TRBJ2-2; TRBD2 matches at 8 bases. CDR3 size: 15 residues. Germline V CDR1 and CDR2: DFQATT, SNEGSKA (reference sequence). The ends lost 6 bases at V and 0 bases at J; junction bases unmatched: 6. The CDR3 DNA sequence: TGCAGTGCCTCACGGGGGGGCGCGAACACCGGGGAGCTGTTTTTT. Protein sequence: CSASRGGANTGELFF.

This chain uses TRBV20-1 with TRBJ2-7, with D perhaps matching TRBD2 (5 bases). The V end lost 6 bases, the J end lost 6 bases, and 15 bases lay between the germline ends. The CDR3 contains 12 residues. Germline CDR1 DFQATT, CDR2 SNEGSKA (reference sequence). In nucleotides, the CDR3 is TGCAGTGCCGTGACTCCCGGGATCGAGCAGTACTTC. This sequence encodes CSAVTPGIEQYF.

This clonotype has ten or more counts. The rearrangement uses TRBV7-9 and TRBJ2-7, with 11 bases matching TRBD1. Germline CDR1 reads SEHNR; CDR2 reads FQNEAQ (reference sequence). V shed 5 bases and J 5 bases; nucleotides not matched to a gene: 5. The CDR3 length is 14 residues. CDR3 in DNA: TGTGCCAGCAGCCTTGGACAGGGGGCCCACGAGCAGTACTTC. Protein product: CASSLGQGAHEQYF. Looking up the rest from reference TRBV7-9 and TRBJ2-7 gives the full variable domain: DTGVSQNPRHKITKRGQNVTFRCDPISEHNRLYWYRQTLGQGPEFLTYFQNEAQLEKSRLLSDRFSAERPKGSFSTLEIQRTEQGDSAMYLCASSLGQGAHEQYFGPGTRLTVT.

This clonotype came up a few times. The chain has TRBV28 and TRBJ1-1; D gene ambiguous. Germline V gene data show CDR1 as MDHEN and CDR2 as SYDVKM. V dropped 8 bases and J dropped 7 bases, with 11 bases sitting between them. The CDR3 runs to 11 residues. The CDR3: CASRAGGEAFF. In DNA, the CDR3 is TGTGCCAGCCGGGCCGGCGGTGAAGCTTTCTTT. The full variable domain, rest sourced from reference TRBV28 and TRBJ1-1, is DVKVTQSSRYLVKRTGEKVFLECVQDMDHENMFWYRQDPGLGLRLIYFSYDVKMKEKGDIPEGYSVSREKKERFSLILESASTNQTSMYLCASRAGGEAFFGQGTRLTVV.

This clonotype was counted only a few times. The chain employs TRBV5-6 and TRBJ2-1; TRBD2 matches 10 bases. Germline lookup yields CDR1 SGHDT and CDR2 YYEEEE. CDR3 size: 15 residues. J lost 2 bases, V lost 3 bases, and 2 bases had no gene match. CDR3 sequence (DNA): TGTGCCAGCAGCTCGGGACTAGCGACCTACAATGAGCAGTTCTTC. It encodes CASSSGLATYNEQFF.